This T cell receptor beta chain was retrieved from a study of post-analysis software for immune sequencing data. Study results and caveats: Roughly five TRBV segments occurring more often in patients than controls included TRBV5-6, TRBV5-1 and TRBV20-1. Compared against controls, patients with multiple sclerosis displayed significantly lower normalized Chao1 diversity.

The TCR beta cDNA libraries carried unique molecular identifiers. TCRdb called the PCR reads again in MiXCR, with one record for every CDR3 protein. In the table there are 250,000 to 300,000 distinct CDR3 sequences, around 34% of which are singletons. A remark on this clonotype: The antigen is unknown.

Germline V gene data show CDR1 as DFQATT and CDR2 as SNEGSKA (reference sequence). This CDR3 has 17 amino acids. Trimming cost V 0 bases and J 0 bases; bases outside gene matches: 8. Sample: blood. The gene calls are TRBV20-1 and TRBJ2-3, with 8 bases aligning to TRBD2. The receptor was isolated from a girl aged 10-17 years with multiple sclerosis. CDR3 loop: CSARDKAGGLSTDTQYF. The DNA of the CDR3 is TGCAGTGCTAGAGATAAGGCGGGGGGTTTAAGCACAGATACGCAGTATTTT.